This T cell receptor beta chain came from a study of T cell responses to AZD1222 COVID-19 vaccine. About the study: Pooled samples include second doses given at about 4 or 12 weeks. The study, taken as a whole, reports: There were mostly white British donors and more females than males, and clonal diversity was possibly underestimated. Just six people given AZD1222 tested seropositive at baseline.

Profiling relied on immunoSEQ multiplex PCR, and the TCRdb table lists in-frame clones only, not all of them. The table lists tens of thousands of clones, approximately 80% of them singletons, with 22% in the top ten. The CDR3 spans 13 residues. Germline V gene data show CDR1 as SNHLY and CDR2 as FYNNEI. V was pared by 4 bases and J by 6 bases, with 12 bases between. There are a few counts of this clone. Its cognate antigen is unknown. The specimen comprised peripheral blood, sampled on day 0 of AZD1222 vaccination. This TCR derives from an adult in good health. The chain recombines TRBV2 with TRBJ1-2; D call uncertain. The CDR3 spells CASSALQSNGYTF. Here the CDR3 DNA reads TGTGCCAGCAGTGCTCTACAATCTAATGGCTACACCTTC.